This TCR beta chain was recorded in a study of cytomegalovirus exposure and HLA in healthy donors. Study in general: When roughly 420 donors were genotyped, roughly 82% of them were found to fall in the Caucasian-associated ancestry cluster.

Nominal health characterized the donors when sampled, though unrecorded immune exposures were likely. The study, taken as a whole, reports: Associated with cytomegalovirus, according to the listing, were 150 to 200 TCR beta chains.

This CDR3 has 14 amino acids. Germline lookup yields CDR1 LNHNV and CDR2 YYDKDF (reference sequence). Trimming cost V 1 base and J 8 bases, with 12 bases left between them. Notes on this clone: Antigen unknown.

The PCR employed 60 Vbeta primers together with 13 Jbeta primers. Profiled with immunoSEQ multiplex PCR; TCRdb holds only in-frame clones, not every one. The sample carries fewer than 150,000 clones, 70% to 85% recorded once. The sample comprised PBMCs. The chain links TRBV15 to TRBJ2-1; possible D gene TRBD2, 5 bases. The sequence derives from a woman in her thirties or forties in good health and CMV-seropositive. The CDR3 nucleotides read TGTGCCACCAGCAGAGGGGAGCTACTAGATGAGCAGTTCTTC. This codes for CATSRGELLDEQFF.